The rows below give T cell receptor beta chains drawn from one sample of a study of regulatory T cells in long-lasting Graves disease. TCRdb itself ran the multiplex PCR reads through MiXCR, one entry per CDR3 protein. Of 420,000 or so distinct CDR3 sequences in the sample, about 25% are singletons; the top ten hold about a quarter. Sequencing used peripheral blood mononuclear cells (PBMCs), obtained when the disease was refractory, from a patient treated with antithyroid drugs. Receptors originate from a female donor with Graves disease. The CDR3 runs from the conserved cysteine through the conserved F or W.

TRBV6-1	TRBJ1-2	CASRTWEPGGGYTF
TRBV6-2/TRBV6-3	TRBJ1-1	CASSYEGRVGAFF
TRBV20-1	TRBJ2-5	CSAWTSVEETQYF
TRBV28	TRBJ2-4	CASSSLTAGTKNIQYF
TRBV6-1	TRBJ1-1	CASSRTGIMNTEAFF
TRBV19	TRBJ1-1	CATKKILIQGAEAFF
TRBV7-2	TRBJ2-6	CATKLTGQVLAGANVLTF
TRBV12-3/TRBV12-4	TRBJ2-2	CASSRLAGGLKGTGELFF
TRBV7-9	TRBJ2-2	CASSSLAHTNTGELFF
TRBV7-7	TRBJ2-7	CASSPSEREHEQYF
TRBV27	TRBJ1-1	CASSIPPDKAFF
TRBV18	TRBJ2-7	CASSSSSYYGEQYF
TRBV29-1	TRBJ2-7	CSAGQGGSYEQYF
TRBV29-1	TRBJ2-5	CSVRTGVETQYF
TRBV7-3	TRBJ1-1	CAGWVAKEDTEAFF
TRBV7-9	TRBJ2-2	CASIPGTGNTGELFF
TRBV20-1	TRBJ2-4	CSARAGAKNIQYF
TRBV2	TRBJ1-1	CASRWDSNTEAFF
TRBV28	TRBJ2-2	CASSLGSSGTGELFF
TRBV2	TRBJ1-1	CAGLFSGGNTEAFF
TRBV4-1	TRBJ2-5	CASSQDPAGGGQETQYF
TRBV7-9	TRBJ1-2	CASSGSGGVNGYTF
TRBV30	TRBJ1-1	CAWRPGWAEAFF
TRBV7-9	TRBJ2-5	CASSSGQGQSETQYF
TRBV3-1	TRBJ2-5	CASSHPDADFSWDRDRETQYF
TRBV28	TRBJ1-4	CASRENFRGRTNEKLFF
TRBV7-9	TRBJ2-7	CASSLTSGTSYEQYF
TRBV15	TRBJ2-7	CATSSTSGSYEQYF
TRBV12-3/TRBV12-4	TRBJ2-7	CASSLRTPPYEQYF
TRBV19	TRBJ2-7	CATQGGRYEQYF
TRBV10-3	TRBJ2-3	CAIGQGLTDTQYF
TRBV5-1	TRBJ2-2	CASSVGPAGEPFF
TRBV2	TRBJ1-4	CASTGTDNEKLFF
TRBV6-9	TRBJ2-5	CASSYAGAETQYF
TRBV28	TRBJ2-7	CASSLRDYSYEQYF
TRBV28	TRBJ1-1	CASSPNPGPITEAFF
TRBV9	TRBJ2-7	CASSVILGHSYEQYF
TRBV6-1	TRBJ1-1	CASADRAGQLSTLNTEAFF
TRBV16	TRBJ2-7	CASSQSTGEAHEQYF
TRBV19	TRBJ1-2	CASRVRERDGYTF
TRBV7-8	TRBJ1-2	CASSQTPIDRFGYTF
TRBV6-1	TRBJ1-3	CASSVEVSGNTIYF
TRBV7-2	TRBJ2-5	CASSSVVRETQYF
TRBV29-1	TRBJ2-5	CSVTTGPGQETQYF
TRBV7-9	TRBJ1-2	CASSSVIGSSYGYTF
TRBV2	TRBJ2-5	CASRRSRGDGETQYF
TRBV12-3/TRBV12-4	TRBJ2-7	CASSLGDLIVYEQYF
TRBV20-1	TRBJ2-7	CSARDVSGQRNYEQYF
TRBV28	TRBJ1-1	CASTKKPNTEAFF
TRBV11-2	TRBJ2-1	CASSLGRRLRGIHNEQFF
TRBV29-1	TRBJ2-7	CSVRHGVYEQCF
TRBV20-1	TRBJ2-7	CSVEREGYEQYF
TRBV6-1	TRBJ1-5	CASGQGKYNQPQHF
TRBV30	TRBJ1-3	CAWVVSGNTIYF
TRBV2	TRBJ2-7	CASSVGTRGYEQYF
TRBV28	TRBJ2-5	CASSLLGTAGETRYF
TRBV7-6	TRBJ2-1	CASSLVGSGRTGIYNEQFF